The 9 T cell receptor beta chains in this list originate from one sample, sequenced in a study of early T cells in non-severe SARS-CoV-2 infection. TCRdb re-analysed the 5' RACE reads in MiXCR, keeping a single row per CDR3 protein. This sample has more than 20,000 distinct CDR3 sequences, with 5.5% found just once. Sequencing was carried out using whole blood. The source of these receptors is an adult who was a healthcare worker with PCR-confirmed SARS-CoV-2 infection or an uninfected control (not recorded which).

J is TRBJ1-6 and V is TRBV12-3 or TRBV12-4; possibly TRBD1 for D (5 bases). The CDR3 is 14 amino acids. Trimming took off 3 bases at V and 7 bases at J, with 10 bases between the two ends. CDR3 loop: CASSLSGPNSPLHF. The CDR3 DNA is TGTGCCAGCAGTTTGTCGGGACCCAATTCACCCCTCCACTTT.

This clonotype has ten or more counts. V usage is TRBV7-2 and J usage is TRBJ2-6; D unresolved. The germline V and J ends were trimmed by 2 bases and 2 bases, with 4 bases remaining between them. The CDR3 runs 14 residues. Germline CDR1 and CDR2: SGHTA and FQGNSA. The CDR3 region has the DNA TGTGCCAGCAGCTTAAGTGCTGGGGCCAACGTCCTGACTTTC. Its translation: CASSLSAGANVLTF.

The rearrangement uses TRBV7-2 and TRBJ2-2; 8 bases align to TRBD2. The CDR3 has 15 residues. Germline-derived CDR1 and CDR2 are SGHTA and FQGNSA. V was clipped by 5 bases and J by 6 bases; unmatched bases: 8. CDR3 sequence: CASSPPSGGAGELFF. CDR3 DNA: TGTGCCAGCAGCCCCCCCAGCGGGGGAGCCGGGGAGCTGTTTTTT.

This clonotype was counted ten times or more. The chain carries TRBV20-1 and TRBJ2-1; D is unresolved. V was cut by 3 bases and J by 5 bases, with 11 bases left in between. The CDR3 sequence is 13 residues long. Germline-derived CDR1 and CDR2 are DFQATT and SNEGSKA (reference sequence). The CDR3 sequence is CSASGWIHNEQFF. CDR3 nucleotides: TGCAGTGCTAGTGGTTGGATCCACAATGAGCAGTTCTTC.

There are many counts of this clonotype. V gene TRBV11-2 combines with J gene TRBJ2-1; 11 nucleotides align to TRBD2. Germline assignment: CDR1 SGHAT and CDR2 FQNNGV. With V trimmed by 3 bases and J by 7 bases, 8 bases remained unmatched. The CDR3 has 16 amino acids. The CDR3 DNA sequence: TGTGCCAGCAGCTTCTTCGGGACTAGCGGACTAAATGAGCAGTTCTTC. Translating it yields CASSFFGTSGLNEQFF. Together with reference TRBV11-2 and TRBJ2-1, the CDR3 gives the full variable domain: EAGVAQSPRYKIIEKRQSVAFWCNPISGHATLYWYQQILGQGPKLLIQFQNNGVVDDSQLPKDRFSAERLKGVDSTLKIQPAKLEDSAVYLCASSFFGTSGLNEQFFGPGTRLTVL.

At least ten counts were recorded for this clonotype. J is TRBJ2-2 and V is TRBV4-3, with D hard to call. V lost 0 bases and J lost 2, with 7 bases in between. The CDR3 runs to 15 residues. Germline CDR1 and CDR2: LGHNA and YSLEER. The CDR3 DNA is TGCGCCAGCAGCCAAGATCAGGTTAACACCGGGGAGCTGTTTTTT. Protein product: CASSQDQVNTGELFF.

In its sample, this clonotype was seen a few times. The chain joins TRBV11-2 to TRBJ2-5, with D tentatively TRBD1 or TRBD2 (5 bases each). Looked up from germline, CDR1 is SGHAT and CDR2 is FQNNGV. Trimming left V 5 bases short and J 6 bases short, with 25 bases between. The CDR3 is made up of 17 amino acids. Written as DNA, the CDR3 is TGTGCCAGCAGCCCCGGATCTGCTCCGGTCGGGACGAAGACCCAGTACTTC. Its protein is CASSPGSAPVGTKTQYF.

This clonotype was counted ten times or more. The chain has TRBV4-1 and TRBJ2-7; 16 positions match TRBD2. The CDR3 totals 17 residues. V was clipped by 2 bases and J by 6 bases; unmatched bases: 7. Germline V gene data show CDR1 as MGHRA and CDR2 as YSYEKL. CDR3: CASSQSGTSGGAGEQYF. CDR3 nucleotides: TGCGCCAGCAGCCAATCCGGGACTAGCGGGGGGGCCGGCGAGCAGTACTTC.

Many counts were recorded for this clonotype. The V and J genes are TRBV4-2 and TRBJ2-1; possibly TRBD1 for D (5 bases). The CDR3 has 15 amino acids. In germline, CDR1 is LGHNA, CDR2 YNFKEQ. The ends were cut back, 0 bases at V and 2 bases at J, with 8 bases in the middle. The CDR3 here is CASSQDRGTYNEQFF. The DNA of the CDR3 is TGTGCCAGCAGCCAAGATAGGGGAACCTACAATGAGCAGTTCTTC.